The T cell receptor beta chain under discussion was sequenced for a study of neurological immune-mediated disorders. Each TCR transcript was tagged with a 10-nucleotide random UMI during 5'RACE. TCRdb independently ran MiXCR on the 5' RACE reads; one entry per CDR3 protein. The repertoire holds roughly 75,000 distinct CDR3 sequences, with around 15% as singletons. This clonotype appeared many times. No antigen is known for it. As to time point: longitudinal time-point 1 (baseline). Study results and caveats: Sharing of CDR3 amino acid sequences among expanded clones across subjects was absent, suggesting private repertoires in all groups.

The receptor's source is a female donor with HTLV-1-associated myelopathy (HAM/TSP). Sequencing input: PBMCs.

This CDR3 is CAISDQSLLPYEQYF. CDR3 bases: TGTGCCATCAGTGATCAGAGTCTCCTACCCTACGAGCAGTACTTC. The J gene is TRBJ2-7, the V gene TRBV10-3; D is ambiguous. Germline V gives CDR1 ENHRY, CDR2 SYGVKD. The V end lost 3 bases, the J end lost 2 bases, and 14 bases lay between the germline ends. The CDR3 has 15 amino acids.